This note documents a single TCR beta chain sequence. The data were produced by immunoSEQ multiplex PCR, yet TCRdb's version contains in-frame clones alone and is incomplete. The sample yields roughly 100,000 clones, around 92% seen once. This entry belongs to a study of T cell responses to AZD1222 COVID-19 vaccine. The CDR3 is 15 amino acids. Trimming shortened V by 3 bases and J by 3 bases, and 12 bases separated the two germline ends. From germline, CDR1 is MRHNA and CDR2 SNTAGT. This sequence was found in an adult in good health. J is TRBJ2-1 and V is TRBV6-4, with D possibly being TRBD2 (5 bases). The sequenced sample was peripheral blood, obtained on day 0 of AZD1222 vaccination. Written as DNA, the CDR3 is TGTGCCAGCAGTGAGAAAGGACTTAACTACAATGAGCAGTTCTTC. This gives the protein CASSEKGLNYNEQFF.